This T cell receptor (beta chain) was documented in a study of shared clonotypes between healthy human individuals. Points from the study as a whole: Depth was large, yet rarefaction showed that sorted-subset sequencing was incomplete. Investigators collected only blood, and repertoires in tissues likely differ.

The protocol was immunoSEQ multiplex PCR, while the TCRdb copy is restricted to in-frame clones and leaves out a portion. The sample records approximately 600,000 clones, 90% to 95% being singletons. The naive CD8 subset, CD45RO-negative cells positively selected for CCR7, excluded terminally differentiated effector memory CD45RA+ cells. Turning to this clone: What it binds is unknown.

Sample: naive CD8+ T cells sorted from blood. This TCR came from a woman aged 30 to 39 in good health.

This CDR3 reads CASSALPSESTDTQYF. CDR3 nucleotides: TGTGCCAGTAGTGCGCTCCCTAGCGAGAGCACAGATACGCAGTATTTT. The rearrangement uses TRBV19 and TRBJ2-3; tentative D call: TRBD2 (6 bases). This CDR3 has 16 amino acids. In germline, CDR1 is LNHDA, CDR2 SQIVND (reference sequence). Trimming shortened V by 5 bases and J by 0 bases, and 15 bases separated the two germline ends.